This TCR beta chain was sequenced during a study of blood T cell repertoires in COVID-19. The data were produced by immunoSEQ multiplex PCR, yet TCRdb's version contains in-frame clones alone and is incomplete. The sample lists around 230,000 clones, 80% to 90% occurring once. Trimming cost V 5 bases and J 7 bases, with 14 bases left between them. This CDR3 spans 13 amino acids. Germline values: CDR1 LNHNV, CDR2 YYDKDF (reference sequence). This rearrangement joins TRBV15 to TRBJ1-1; D remains ambiguous. The sample consisted of PBMCs or T cells enriched from blood (not recorded which). The receptor's source is a man aged 40-49 years who had recovered from COVID-19. In nucleotides, the CDR3 is TGTGCCACCAGCGAACAGAAACCGAATGAAGCTTTCTTT. Translation gives CATSEQKPNEAFF.